This is a list of T cell receptor beta chains from one sample in a study of T cells in Graves' hyperthyroidism and ophthalmopathy. Using its own MiXCR run on the multiplex PCR reads, TCRdb lists one record per CDR3 protein. The sample holds about 620,000 distinct CDR3 sequences, about 17% seen once. The sequenced sample consisted of blood. These receptors came from a woman in her twenties or thirties with Graves' hyperthyroidism. The CDR3 runs from the conserved cysteine through the conserved F or W. A D gene is named only where the DNA matches it firmly. The listing skips clone size in some rows; elsewhere it reads once, few, many or a size class.

clone_size,d_call,v_call,j_call,cdr3_nt,cdr3_aa
-,-,TRBV29-1,TRBJ2-2,TGCAGCGTTCCACGACAGACCGGGGAGCTGTTTTTT,CSVPRQTGELFF
-,TRBD1,TRBV11-2,TRBJ2-3,TGTGCCACCGGGACAGGGGATTATACGCAGTATTTT,CATGTGDYTQYF
-,-,TRBV12-3/TRBV12-4,TRBJ1-1,TGTGCCAGCAAGACGGCCTACACTGAAGCTTTCTTT,CASKTAYTEAFF
many,TRBD1,TRBV29-1,TRBJ2-1,TGCAGCGCCACCGGGACAGGGGGCAGGGATGAGCAGTTCTTC,CSATGTGGRDEQFF
-,-,TRBV12-3/TRBV12-4,TRBJ1-1,TGTGCCGGCAGTTTCATACCCCGGACAACCTGGTCTGAAGCTTTCTTT,CAGSFIPRTTWSEAFF
many,-,TRBV12-3/TRBV12-4,TRBJ2-3,TGTGCCAGCAGTTCCCACAGCGGAGCTAGCACAGATACGCAGTATTTT,CASSSHSGASTDTQYF
many,TRBD1,TRBV27,TRBJ2-2,TGTGCCAGCGGCACAGGGGTCAGCACCGGGGAGCTGTTTTTT,CASGTGVSTGELFF
many,TRBD1,TRBV11-2,TRBJ1-1,TGTGCCAGCAGCTTAAGCGGGACAGCGAACACTGAAGCTTTCTTT,CASSLSGTANTEAFF
-,-,TRBV20-1,TRBJ1-5,TGCAGTGCTAGAAATCCGCGCCTCCTAAATCAGCCCCAGCATTTT,CSARNPRLLNQPQHF
many,-,TRBV18,TRBJ2-5,TGTGCCAGCTCACCACCGGTCAGACAAGAGACCCAGTACTTC,CASSPPVRQETQYF
once,TRBD1,TRBV28,TRBJ1-5,TGTGCCAGCAGTGCGGGACAGGGTGGTTTCTGGAATCAGCCCCAGCATTTT,CASSAGQGGFWNQPQHF
many,TRBD1,TRBV12-3/TRBV12-4,TRBJ1-5,TGTGCCAGCAGAAATACAGGGGGCAATCAGCCCCAGCATTTT,CASRNTGGNQPQHF
-,-,TRBV9,TRBJ2-7,TGTGCCAGCAGCCCCCGACCCGCCCTCTCCTACGAGCAGTACTTC,CASSPRPALSYEQYF
many,-,TRBV24-1,TRBJ1-5,TGTGCCACCAGTTCCGACAAAGGCAATCAGCCCCAGCATTTT,CATSSDKGNQPQHF
-,TRBD1,TRBV9,TRBJ1-4,TGTGCCAGCAGTGGGAGCGCCTTGAGGACAGGGGTTGTAGGACTGTTTTTT,CASSGSALRTGVVGLFF
few,-,TRBV18,TRBJ2-3,TGTGCCAGCTCACCCCCGGACCTTACAGATACGCAGTATTTT,CASSPPDLTDTQYF
few,TRBD1,TRBV4-1,TRBJ2-5,TGCGCCAGCAGCCAGAGGGGACAGACTGCGGAGACCCAGTACTTC,CASSQRGQTAETQYF
-,-,TRBV30,TRBJ2-1,TGTGCCTGCCAAAGGGACCTTTACAATGAGCAGTTCTTC,CACQRDLYNEQFF
-,TRBD2,TRBV5-4,TRBJ2-4,TGTGCCAGCAGCCGGGCGGGAGGGACTAGGGACATTCAGTACTTC,CASSRAGGTRDIQYF
many,-,TRBV30,TRBJ1-1,TGTGCCTGGAGTCGGACCTTAAAGGAGACTGAAGCTTTCTTT,CAWSRTLKETEAFF
once,-,TRBV5-1,TRBJ2-3,TGCGCCAGCAGCTTGGTGGGACTTTCCGCAGATACGCAGTATTTT,CASSLVGLSADTQYF
many,TRBD2,TRBV18,TRBJ2-1,TGTGCCAGCTCACCCCCCGGGACTAGCGGAGGCAATGAGCAGTTCTTC,CASSPPGTSGGNEQFF
-,-,TRBV18,TRBJ1-1,TGTGCCAGCTCACCGGGCAGGGCGGGGACTGAAGCTTTCTTT,CASSPGRAGTEAFF
few,TRBD1,TRBV2,TRBJ2-1,TGTGCCAGCAGTGAACCGGACAGGTACAATGAGCAGTTCTTC,CASSEPDRYNEQFF
-,TRBD2,TRBV3-1,TRBJ2-7,TGTGCCAGCAGCTTAACACCTACTAGCGGCTACGAGCAGTACTTC,CASSLTPTSGYEQYF